This record looks at one T cell receptor beta chain sequence and its context. Its matching antigen is unknown. CDR1 and CDR2 (germline): ENHRY, SYGVKD. V lost 0 bases, J lost 7 bases, and 6 bases stayed unmatched. This CDR3 is built from 16 residues. These data come from a study of blood T cells in healthy people across ages. A J-beta primer mix and a sample-barcoded 5' primer were used in a second PCR of roughly 6 to 12 cycles. TCRdb re-called the 5' RACE reads with MiXCR, one entry per CDR3 protein. This table holds about 830,000 distinct CDR3 sequences, around 62% found once. General observations from the study: Estimated diversity that came from one million T cells was considered an underestimate. Older age coincided with a roughly linear decline in TCR beta diversity per million T cells.

This sequence originates from a man aged 25 to 40 in good health. Sequences were obtained from blood. The chain is built from TRBV10-3 and TRBJ2-1; 10 bases are shared with TRBD2. In DNA form, the CDR3 reads TGTGCCATCAGTGAGTCCGCAGCGGGGGGGCTTAATGAGCAGTTCTTC. This codes for CAISESAAGGLNEQFF.